The sequence of this T cell receptor (beta chain) was determined in a study of shared clonotypes between healthy human individuals. Study details: A couple of women and a few men aged 18 to 49 served as donors. Findings of the study overall: Generally, naive subsets came out with larger estimated richness than memory subsets. Owing to a small donor count, the genetic and exposure-history diversity represented was limited.

Samples underwent the assay at deep level. Produced via immunoSEQ multiplex PCR; TCRdb's table is partial and in-frame only. This sample has 2 million to 3 million clones, with approximately 93% found just once. This CDR3 has 13 residues. Germline lookup yields CDR1 MNHEY and CDR2 SVGAGI. V was clipped by 5 bases and J by 2 bases, with 10 bases between them. Concerning this clone itself: Its specificity is unknown.

Sample: naive CD4+ T cells from PBMCs. Described subset: CD45RA+ positively selected. The rearrangement uses TRBV6-5 and TRBJ2-7; maybe TRBD2 (5 bases). The receptor comes from a young man in good health. Some clones in this sample may be carry-over from other donors' samples. The CDR3 coding sequence is TGTGCCAGCAGTGCGGGCCCAACCTACGAGCAGTACTTC. It yields the protein CASSAGPTYEQYF.